Below are 9 T cell receptor beta chains sequenced from a single sample in a study of T-cell memory formation after mild COVID-19. TCRdb processed the 5' RACE reads anew with MiXCR; each CDR3 protein has one entry. Of about 290,000 distinct CDR3 sequences in the sample, around 15% are singletons; the top ten hold about a fifth. The sequencing input was PBMCs or a T cell subset sorted from them (not recorded which). The receptors come from a man between 18 and 29 years old who had mild COVID-19 (a few samples of this study predate the infection). Cell type and time point are not known.

In this sample, this clonotype turned up a few times. The J gene is TRBJ2-2, the V gene TRBV9, with TRBD1 matching over 9 bases. CDR1 is SGDLS and CDR2 is YYNGEE in the germline V gene. V lost 0 bases and J lost 5; bases outside the gene matches: 5. The CDR3 runs to 16 residues. CDR3 loop: CASSVATGGRTGELFF. CDR3 in DNA: TGTGCCAGCAGCGTAGCTACAGGGGGCCGAACCGGGGAGCTGTTTTTT.

Only a few counts were recorded for this clonotype. The chain is built from TRBV7-2 and TRBJ2-7, with TRBD1 identical over 10 bases. V trimming: 6 bases; J trimming: 5 bases; junction bases outside the gene matches: 7. The CDR3 loop spans 14 amino acids. Germline V gene sequence: CDR1 SGHTA, CDR2 FQGNSA. The DNA of the CDR3 is TGTGCCAGCAGTCTTCGGGACAGGGGCCACGAGCAGTACTTC. Amino acids: CASSLRDRGHEQYF.

This clonotype was found a few times. The chain carries TRBV7-9 and TRBJ1-2; D not certain. Looked up from germline, CDR1 is SEHNR and CDR2 is FQNEAQ (reference sequence). This CDR3 has 14 amino acids. The germline V and J ends were trimmed by 3 bases and 7 bases, with 15 bases remaining between them. The CDR3 DNA reads as TGTGCCAGCAGCTTTGGAAGCGAAATTGGTGGCTACACCTTC. It codes for CASSFGSEIGGYTF.

This clonotype appeared a few times. DNA for the CDR3: TGTGCCAGCAGTTACGGGACAGTACGAGAGACCCAGTACTTC. Protein sequence: CASSYGTVRETQYF. This chain uses TRBV6-5 with TRBJ2-5, with TRBD1 matching over 7 bases. The J segment lost 4 bases and the V segment lost 2 bases, leaving 4 bases of the junction unmatched. The CDR3 runs to 14 residues. CDR1 and CDR2 (germline): MNHEY, SVGAGI.

Regarding this clonotype: Mismatch with germline at one junction end may stem from a read error. The V gene is TRBV2, the J gene TRBJ2-4, with 11 bases identical to TRBD2. The V gene's germline CDR1 is SNHLY and CDR2 FYNNEI. The CDR3 runs to 15 residues. DNA of the CDR3: TGTGCCTGCAGGGCTACTAGCGGGGGATGGGACATTCAGTACTTC. It encodes CACRATSGGWDIQYF. Looking up the rest from reference TRBV2 and TRBJ2-4 gives the full variable domain: EPEVTQTPSHQVTQMGQEVILRCVPISNHLYFYWYRQILGQKVEFLVSFYNNEISEKSEIFDDQFSVERPDGSNFTLKIRSTKLEDSAMYFCACRATSGGWDIQYFGAGTRLSVL.

This clonotype has just a few counts. The chain links TRBV4-3 to TRBJ2-3; 7 bases line up with TRBD2. The germline V gene encodes CDR1 LGHNA and CDR2 YSLEER. With V trimmed by 0 bases and J by 2 bases, 11 bases remained unmatched. The CDR3 sequence is 18 residues long. CDR3 sequence: CASSQDGRVAASTDTQYF. The CDR3 DNA reads as TGCGCCAGCAGCCAAGATGGGAGGGTAGCGGCCTCCACAGATACGCAGTATTTT.

The chain links TRBV7-2 to TRBJ1-6; a possible D gene is TRBD1 (6 bases). The CDR3 runs to 16 residues. Trimming took 2 bases from V and 6 from J, leaving 14 bases between them. In germline, CDR1 is SGHTA, CDR2 FQGNSA. This CDR3 reads CASSLLPGALNSPLHF. The CDR3 DNA reads TGTGCCAGCAGCTTACTCCCGGGGGCGCTTAATTCACCCCTCCACTTT.

The table lists this clonotype with a few counts. The rearrangement joins TRBV7-3 to TRBJ2-2; perhaps TRBD1 as D (6 bases). V lost 2 bases, J lost 5 bases, and 12 bases lay in between. The CDR3 totals 15 residues. CDR1 and CDR2 (germline): SGHTA, FQGTGA. CDR3 in DNA: TGTGCCAGCAGCTTACAGGGGCAGGCTACCGGGGAGCTGTTTTTT. Protein sequence: CASSLQGQATGELFF.

The chain combines TRBV20-1 with TRBJ1-5; D may be TRBD1 (5 bases). Trimming left V 0 bases short and J 0 bases short, with 18 bases between. The CDR3 consists of 18 residues. CDR1 is DFQATT, CDR2 SNEGSKA, per germline (reference sequence). The CDR3 loop is CSARDDWAWGYSNQPQHF. The CDR3 DNA reads TGCAGTGCTAGAGATGACTGGGCTTGGGGGTATAGCAATCAGCCCCAGCATTTT.